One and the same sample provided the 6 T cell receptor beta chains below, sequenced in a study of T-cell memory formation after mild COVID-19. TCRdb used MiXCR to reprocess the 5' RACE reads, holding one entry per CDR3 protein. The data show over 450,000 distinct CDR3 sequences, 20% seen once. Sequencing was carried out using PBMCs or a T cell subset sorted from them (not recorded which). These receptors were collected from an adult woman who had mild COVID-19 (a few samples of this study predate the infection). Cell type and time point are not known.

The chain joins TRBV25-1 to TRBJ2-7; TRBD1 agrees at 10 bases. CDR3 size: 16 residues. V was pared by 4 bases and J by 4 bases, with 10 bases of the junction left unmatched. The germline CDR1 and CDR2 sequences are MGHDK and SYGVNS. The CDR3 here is CASSAYSGQGTYEQYF. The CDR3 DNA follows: TGTGCCAGCAGTGCCTATTCGGGACAGGGGACGTACGAGCAGTACTTC.

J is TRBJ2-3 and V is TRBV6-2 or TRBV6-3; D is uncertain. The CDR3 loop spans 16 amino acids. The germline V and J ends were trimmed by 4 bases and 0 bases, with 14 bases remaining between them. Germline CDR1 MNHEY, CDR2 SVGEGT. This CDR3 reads CASSSLNPASTDTQYF. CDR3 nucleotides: TGTGCCAGCAGTTCACTCAACCCTGCTAGCACAGATACGCAGTATTTT.

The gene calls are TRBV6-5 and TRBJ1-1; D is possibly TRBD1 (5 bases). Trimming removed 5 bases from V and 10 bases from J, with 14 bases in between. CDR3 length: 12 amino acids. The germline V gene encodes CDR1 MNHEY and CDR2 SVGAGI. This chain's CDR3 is CASSGDSGGAFF. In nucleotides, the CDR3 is TGTGCCAGCAGTGGCGACAGCGGGGGAGCTTTCTTT.

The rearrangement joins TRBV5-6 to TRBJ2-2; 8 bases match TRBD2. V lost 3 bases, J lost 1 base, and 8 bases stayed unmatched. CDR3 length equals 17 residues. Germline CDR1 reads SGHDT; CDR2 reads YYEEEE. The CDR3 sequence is CASSYTRLARNTGELFF. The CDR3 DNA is TGTGCCAGCAGCTATACTCGACTAGCGAGGAACACCGGGGAGCTGTTTTTT.

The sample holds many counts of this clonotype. This CDR3 is CASSEQAGGMTDTQYF. The CDR3 DNA reads TGTGCCAGCAGTGAACAAGCGGGGGGTATGACAGATACGCAGTATTTT. The rearrangement links TRBV2 to TRBJ2-3, with 9 bases lining up with TRBD2. Germline CDR1 is SNHLY and CDR2 is FYNNEI. This CDR3 has 16 residues. The V segment lost 2 bases and the J segment 3 bases; nucleotides outside the gene matches: 6. Variable domain in full (rest from reference TRBV2 and TRBJ2-3): EPEVTQTPSHQVTQMGQEVILRCVPISNHLYFYWYRQILGQKVEFLVSFYNNEISEKSEIFDDQFSVERPDGSNFTLKIRSTKLEDSAMYFCASSEQAGGMTDTQYFGPGTRLTVL.

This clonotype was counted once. The CDR3 region has the DNA TGTGCCAGCAGGTTTCGCGGGGAAGAGACCCAGTACTTC. Its translation is CASRFRGEETQYF. V gene TRBV7-2 combines with J gene TRBJ2-5, with D perhaps TRBD2 (6 bases). The CDR3 consists of 13 residues. V was pared by 6 bases and J by 3 bases, with 11 bases between. CDR1 and CDR2 (germline): SGHTA, FQGNSA.